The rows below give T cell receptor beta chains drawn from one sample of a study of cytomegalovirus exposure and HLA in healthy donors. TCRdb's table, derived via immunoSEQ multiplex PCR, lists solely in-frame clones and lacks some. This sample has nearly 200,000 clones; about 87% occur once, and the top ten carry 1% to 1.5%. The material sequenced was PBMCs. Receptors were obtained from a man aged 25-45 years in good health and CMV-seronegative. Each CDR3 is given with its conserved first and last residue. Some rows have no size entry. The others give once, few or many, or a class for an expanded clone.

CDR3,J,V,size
CASSFLGPREQYF,TRBJ2-7,TRBV27,NA
CASSIGYAVARDNEQYF,TRBJ2-7,TRBV19,NA
CASSPQGSQETQYF,TRBJ2-5,TRBV7-9,NA
CASSLEGPRDF,TRBJ2-7,TRBV13,NA
CASNSGSQPQHF,TRBJ1-5,TRBV19,NA
CASSDRGAGANVLTF,TRBJ2-6,TRBV6-1,NA
CASTAGGGFEVGSNQPQHF,TRBJ1-5,TRBV2,NA
CASSRGGSNQPQHF,TRBJ1-5,TRBV7-9,NA
CASSFGVWAPQDGYTF,TRBJ1-2,TRBV5-1,NA
CASSSPGTVNQPQHF,TRBJ1-5,TRBV28,NA
CASRSTSGRTDTQYF,TRBJ2-3,TRBV19,NA
CASSDEPSGNGERYEQYF,TRBJ2-7,TRBV10-1,NA
CASREGTFNQPQHF,TRBJ1-5,TRBV19,NA
CASSSMTSGGRDTQYF,TRBJ2-3,TRBV10-1,NA
CASSIRSGTSGSTDTQYF,TRBJ2-3,TRBV19,NA
CASSTGTGPLYGYTF,TRBJ1-2,TRBV6-6,NA
CASSLSRGSSGNTIYF,TRBJ1-3,TRBV10-2,NA
CASSLRPRVRDQPQHF,TRBJ1-5,TRBV28,NA
CASSSRTSGRLNEQFF,TRBJ2-1,TRBV27,NA
CTSSWSGTGDTDTQYF,TRBJ2-3,TRBV5-6,NA
CASSGAGSNYGYTF,TRBJ1-2,TRBV5-1,NA
CASSISGTLYNEQFF,TRBJ2-1,TRBV19,once
CASSPRTSGNRYNEQFF,TRBJ2-1,TRBV9,NA
CASTLQYF,TRBJ2-7,TRBV25-1,NA
CATGGQPSTDTQYF,TRBJ2-3,TRBV10-3,NA
CASSTRQGLRTDTQYF,TRBJ2-3,TRBV19,NA
CASSRDRGSSGYTF,TRBJ1-2,TRBV6-5,NA
CASSPGGSRNQPQHF,TRBJ1-5,TRBV19,NA
CSVDGGDRGYEQYF,TRBJ2-7,TRBV29-1,NA
CASSLVAYADRDEQYF,TRBJ2-7,TRBV5-1,NA
CASGAVGGDHEQYF,TRBJ2-7,TRBV2,NA